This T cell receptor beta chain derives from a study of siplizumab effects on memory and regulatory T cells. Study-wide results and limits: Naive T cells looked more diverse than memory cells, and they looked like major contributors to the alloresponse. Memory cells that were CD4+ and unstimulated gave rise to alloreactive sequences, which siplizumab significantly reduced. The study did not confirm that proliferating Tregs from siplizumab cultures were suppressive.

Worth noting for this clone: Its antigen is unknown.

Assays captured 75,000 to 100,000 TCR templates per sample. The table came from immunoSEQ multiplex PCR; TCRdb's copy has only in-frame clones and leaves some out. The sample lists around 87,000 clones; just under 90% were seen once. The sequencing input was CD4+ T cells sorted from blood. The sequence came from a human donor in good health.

The DNA for the CDR3 is TGTGCCAGCAGTAAGGAGGGCTACGAGCAGTACTTC. This sequence encodes CASSKEGYEQYF. The chain is built from TRBV11-3 and TRBJ2-7; D is perhaps TRBD2 (6 bases). Germline CDR1 and CDR2: SGHNT and YENEEA. V lost 6 bases to trimming and J lost 3 bases, with 9 bases between them. The CDR3 is 12 residues long.